The clone carrying this TCR beta chain was recorded many times. Its cognate antigen is unknown. Germline-derived CDR1 and CDR2 are SGHDT and YYEEEE. CDR3 size: 15 residues. After removal of 7 bases from V and 7 bases from J, the junction contained 12 bases not matched to a gene. The entry originates in a study of human T cells and chemical hapten exposure. Study-level background: Largely, small differences in pooled library volume made per-sample TCR yields vary.

Study-wide results and limits: Compared to controls, expanded TCRs made significantly more large clusters of similar CDR3s. Donors in the study had alopecia, meaning their immune response may differ from healthy people's.

Unique molecular identifiers were affixed to discrete cDNA molecules within the library. TCRdb re-called the RACE reads through MiXCR, storing one row per CDR3 protein. The sample records under 450,000 distinct CDR3 sequences, around 6% being singletons. The time point here: patch test 2, 6 weeks after DPC sensitization. The treatment here: therapeutic diphenylcyclopropenone sensitization with weekly scalp DPC. Material: whole blood, obtained in connection with sensitization to the hapten diphenylcyclopropenone (DPC). The rearrangement joins TRBV5-6 to TRBJ1-4; the match to TRBD1 covers 8 bases. The receptor's source is a woman between 18 and 30 years old with alopecia areata. Some clones in this sample may be carry-over from other donors' samples. In nucleotides, the CDR3 is TGTGCCAGCCGAGGGACCGGACAGGGATTTGAAAAACTGTTTTTT. Translating gives CASRGTGQGFEKLFF.